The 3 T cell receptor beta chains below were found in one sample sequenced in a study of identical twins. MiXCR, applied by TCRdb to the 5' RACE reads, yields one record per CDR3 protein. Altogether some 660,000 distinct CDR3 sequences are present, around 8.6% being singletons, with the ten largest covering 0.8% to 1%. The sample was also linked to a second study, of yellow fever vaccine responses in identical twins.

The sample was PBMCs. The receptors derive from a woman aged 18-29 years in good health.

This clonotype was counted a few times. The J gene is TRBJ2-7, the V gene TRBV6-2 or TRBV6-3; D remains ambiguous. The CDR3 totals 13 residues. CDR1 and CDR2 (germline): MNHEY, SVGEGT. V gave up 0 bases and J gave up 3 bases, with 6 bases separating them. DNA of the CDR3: TGTGCCAGCAGTTACTCGAATTTCTACGAGCAGTACTTC. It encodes CASSYSNFYEQYF.

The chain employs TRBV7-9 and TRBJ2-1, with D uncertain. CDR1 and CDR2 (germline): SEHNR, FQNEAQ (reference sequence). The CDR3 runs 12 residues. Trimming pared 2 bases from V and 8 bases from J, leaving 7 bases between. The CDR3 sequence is CASSLQSYEQFF. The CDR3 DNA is TGTGCCAGCAGCTTACAATCTTATGAGCAGTTCTTC.

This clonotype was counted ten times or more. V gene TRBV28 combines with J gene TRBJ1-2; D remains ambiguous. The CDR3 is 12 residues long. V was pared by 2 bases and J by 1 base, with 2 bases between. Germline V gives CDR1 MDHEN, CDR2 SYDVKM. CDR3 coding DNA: TGTGCCAGCAGTTTAATTAACTATGGCTACACCTTC. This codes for CASSLINYGYTF.